One TCR beta chain is described in this entry. Its matching antigen is unknown. These data belong to a study of spatial heterogeneity in lung cancer. Whole-study context: Detection consistently captured more beta-chain sequences than alpha-chain sequences. On average, each unique TCR and UMI combination appeared more than ten times in raw reads.

The time point is: sample taken at primary tumor resection. Without sorting, whole RNA was sequenced from tumor, nontumor lung or frozen PBMC. This CDR3 contains 11 residues. Trimming stripped 2 bases from V and 4 bases from J, with 3 bases between. Per germline, CDR1 SQVTM and CDR2 ANQGSEA. Notes on the study in general: Ubiquitous expanded tumor TCRs were observed in blood more at resection than follow-up.

In the library, each TCR cDNA molecule bore its own unique molecular identifier. Using its own MiXCR run on the 5' RACE reads, TCRdb lists one record per CDR3 protein. The repertoire holds over 50,000 distinct CDR3 sequences, 7.5% to 9% seen once, with about 15% in the top ten. The sample here was PBMCs, taken at surgery. The gene calls are TRBV29-1 and TRBJ2-1, with no clear D. This sequence was found in a female donor with early-stage non-small cell lung cancer. The CDR3 DNA sequence: TGCAGCGTTGAACCTTACAATGAGCAGTTCTTC. This sequence encodes CSVEPYNEQFF.